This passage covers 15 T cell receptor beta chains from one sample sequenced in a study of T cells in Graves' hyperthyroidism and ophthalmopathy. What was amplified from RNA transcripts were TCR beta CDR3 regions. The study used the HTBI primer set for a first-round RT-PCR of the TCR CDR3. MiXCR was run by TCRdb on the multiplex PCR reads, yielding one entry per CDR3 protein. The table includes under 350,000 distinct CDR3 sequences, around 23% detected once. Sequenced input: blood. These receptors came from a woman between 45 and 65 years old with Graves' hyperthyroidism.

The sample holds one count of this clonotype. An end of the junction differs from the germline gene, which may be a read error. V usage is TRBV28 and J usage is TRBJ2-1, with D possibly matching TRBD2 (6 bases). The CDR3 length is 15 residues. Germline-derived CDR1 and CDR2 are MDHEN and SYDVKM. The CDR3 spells CTSSLWGVGGNEQFF. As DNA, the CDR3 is TGTACCAGCAGTTTATGGGGCGTGGGGGGCAATGAGCAGTTCTTC.

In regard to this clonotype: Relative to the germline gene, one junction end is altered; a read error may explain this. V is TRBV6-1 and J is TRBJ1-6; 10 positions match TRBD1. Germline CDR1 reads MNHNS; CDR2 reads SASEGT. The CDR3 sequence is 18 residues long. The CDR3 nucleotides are TGTGCCAGCATTGAAGGACAGGGGGTCAGCTCCTATAATTCACCCCTCCACTTT. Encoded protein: CASIEGQGVSSYNSPLHF.

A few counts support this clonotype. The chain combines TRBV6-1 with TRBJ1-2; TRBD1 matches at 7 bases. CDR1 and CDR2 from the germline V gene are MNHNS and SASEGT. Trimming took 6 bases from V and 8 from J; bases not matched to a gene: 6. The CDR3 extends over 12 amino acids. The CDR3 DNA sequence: TGTGCCAGCAGGGGGACAGTGCGGGGCTACACCTTC. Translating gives CASRGTVRGYTF.

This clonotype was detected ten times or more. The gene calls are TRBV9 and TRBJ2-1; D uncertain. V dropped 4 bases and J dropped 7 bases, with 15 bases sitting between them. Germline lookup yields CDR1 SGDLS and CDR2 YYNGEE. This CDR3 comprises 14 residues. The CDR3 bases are TGTGCCAGCAGCCCACGACTGGACGGGAATGAGCAGTTCTTC. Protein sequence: CASSPRLDGNEQFF.

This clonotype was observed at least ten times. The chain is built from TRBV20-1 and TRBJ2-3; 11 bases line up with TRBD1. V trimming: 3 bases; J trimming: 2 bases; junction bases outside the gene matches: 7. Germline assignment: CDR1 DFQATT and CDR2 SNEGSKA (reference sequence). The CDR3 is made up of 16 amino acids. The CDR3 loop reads CSASPMDRGHTDTQYF. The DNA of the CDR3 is TGCAGTGCTAGCCCCATGGACAGGGGGCACACAGATACGCAGTATTTT.

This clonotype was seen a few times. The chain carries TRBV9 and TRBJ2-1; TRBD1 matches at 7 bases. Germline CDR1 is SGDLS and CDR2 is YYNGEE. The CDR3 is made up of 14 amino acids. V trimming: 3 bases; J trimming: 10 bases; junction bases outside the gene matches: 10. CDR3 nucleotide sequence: TGTGCCAGCAGCGCCGACAGGGATAGGTGGGAGCAGTTCTTC. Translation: CASSADRDRWEQFF.

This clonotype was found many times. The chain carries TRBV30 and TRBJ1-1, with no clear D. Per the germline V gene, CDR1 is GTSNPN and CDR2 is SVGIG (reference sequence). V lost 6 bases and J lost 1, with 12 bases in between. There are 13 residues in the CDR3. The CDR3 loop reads CACTGSRNTEAFF. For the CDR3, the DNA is TGTGCCTGTACGGGTTCCAGGAACACTGAAGCTTTCTTT. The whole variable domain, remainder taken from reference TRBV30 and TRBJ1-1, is SQTIHQWPATLVQPVGSPLSLECTVEGTSNPNLYWYRQAAGRGLQLLFYSVGIGQISSEVPQNLSASRPQDRQFILSSKKLLLSDSGFYLCACTGSRNTEAFFGQGTRLTVV.

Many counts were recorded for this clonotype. In nucleotides, the CDR3 is TGTGCCAGCAGCACCGACTGGGCCGGGGAGCAGTACTTC. This encodes CASSTDWAGEQYF. The V call is TRBV28, the J call TRBJ2-7, with D uncertain. V lost 6 bases, J lost 7 bases, and 16 bases lay in between. The germline V gene encodes CDR1 MDHEN and CDR2 SYDVKM. The CDR3 sequence is 13 residues long.

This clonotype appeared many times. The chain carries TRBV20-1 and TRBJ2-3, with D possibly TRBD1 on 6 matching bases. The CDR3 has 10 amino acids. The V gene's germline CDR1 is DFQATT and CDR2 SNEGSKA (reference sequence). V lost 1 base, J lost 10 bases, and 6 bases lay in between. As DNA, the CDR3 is TGCAGTGCTAGAGGGACAGCGCAGTATTTT. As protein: CSARGTAQYF.

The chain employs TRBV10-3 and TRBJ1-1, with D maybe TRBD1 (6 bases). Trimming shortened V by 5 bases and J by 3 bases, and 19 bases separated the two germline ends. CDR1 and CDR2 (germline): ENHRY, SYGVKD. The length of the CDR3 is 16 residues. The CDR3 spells CAISREGGVRDTEAFF. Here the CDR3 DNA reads TGTGCCATCAGTCGGGAAGGGGGGGTTAGGGACACTGAAGCTTTCTTT.

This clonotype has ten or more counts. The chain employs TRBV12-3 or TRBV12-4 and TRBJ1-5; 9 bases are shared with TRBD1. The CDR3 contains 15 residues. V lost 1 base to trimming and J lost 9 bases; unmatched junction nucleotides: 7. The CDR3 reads CASSLGGTGHPPQHF. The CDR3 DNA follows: TGTGCCAGCAGTTTAGGGGGGACAGGGCATCCGCCCCAGCATTTT.

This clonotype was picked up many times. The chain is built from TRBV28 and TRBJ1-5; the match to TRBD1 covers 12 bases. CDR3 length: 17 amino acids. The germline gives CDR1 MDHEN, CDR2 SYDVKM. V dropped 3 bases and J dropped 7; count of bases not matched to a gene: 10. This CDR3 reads CASSFKPGQGARQPQHF. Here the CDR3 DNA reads TGTGCCAGCAGTTTTAAACCGGGACAGGGGGCTCGGCAGCCCCAGCATTTT.

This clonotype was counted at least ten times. The CDR3 protein is CASSEALGLADYEQYF. CDR3 coding DNA: TGTGCCAGCAGTGAAGCGCTAGGACTAGCGGACTACGAGCAGTACTTC. The V and J genes are TRBV2 and TRBJ2-7, with TRBD2 identical over 10 bases. The CDR3 length is 16 residues. V trimming: 0 bases; J trimming: 3 bases; junction bases outside the gene matches: 5. From germline, CDR1 is SNHLY and CDR2 FYNNEI.

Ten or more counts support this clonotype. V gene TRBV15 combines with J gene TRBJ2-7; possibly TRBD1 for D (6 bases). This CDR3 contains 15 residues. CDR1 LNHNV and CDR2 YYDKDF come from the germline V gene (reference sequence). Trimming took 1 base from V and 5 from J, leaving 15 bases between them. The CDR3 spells CATSRVDAGVDEQYF. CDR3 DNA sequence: TGTGCCACCAGCAGAGTGGATGCAGGGGTTGACGAGCAGTACTTC.

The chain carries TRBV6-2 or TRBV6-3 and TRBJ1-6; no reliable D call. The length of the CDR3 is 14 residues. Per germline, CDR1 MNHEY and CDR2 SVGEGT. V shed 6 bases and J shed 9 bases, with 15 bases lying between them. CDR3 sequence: CASSPTALGSPLHF. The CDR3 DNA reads TGTGCCAGCAGCCCAACAGCGTTGGGTTCACCCCTCCACTTT.